The 10 T cell receptor beta chains reported below all come from one sample, sequenced in a study of T cells in Graves' hyperthyroidism and ophthalmopathy. What was amplified from RNA transcripts were TCR beta CDR3 regions. Carried out on the TCR CDR3, a first-round RT-PCR used the HTBI primer set. Each CDR3 protein gets one entry after TCRdb re-called the multiplex PCR reads with MiXCR. This table has 550,000 to 600,000 distinct CDR3 sequences, 14% appearing once. Sequencing input: blood. These receptors were taken from a woman aged 18-29 years with Graves' ophthalmopathy.

This clonotype has only a few counts. The chain is built from TRBV7-2 and TRBJ1-2; tentatively, D is TRBD1 (6 bases). Germline CDR1 SGHTA, CDR2 FQGNSA. V was cut by 5 bases and J by 5 bases, with 15 bases left in between. CDR3 length: 14 residues. CDR3 nucleotide sequence: TGTGCCAGCAGCGCCGTGCCCAGGGGATATGGCTACACCTTC. Protein product: CASSAVPRGYGYTF.

This clonotype was seen many times. V gene TRBV30 combines with J gene TRBJ2-1, with 8 positions matching TRBD1. Germline CDR1 GTSNPN, CDR2 SVGIG (reference sequence). The ends lost 2 bases at V and 6 bases at J; junction bases unmatched: 3. The CDR3 length is 13 residues. CDR3 DNA sequence: TGTGCCTGGAGTTGGACAGGGAGCAATGAGCAGTTCTTC. Its protein product is CAWSWTGSNEQFF.

This clonotype appeared many times. The chain employs TRBV3-1 and TRBJ2-5; tentative D call: TRBD1 (6 bases). V shed 6 bases and J shed 4 bases, with 18 bases lying between them. Germline V gene sequence: CDR1 LGHDT, CDR2 YNNKEL (reference sequence). The CDR3 extends over 15 amino acids. The CDR3 loop is CASSPITGIGETQYF. The CDR3 nucleotides read TGTGCCAGCAGTCCTATTACAGGGATAGGAGAGACCCAGTACTTC.

The chain joins TRBV12-5 to TRBJ2-1; 10 nucleotides align to TRBD2. Germline values: CDR1 LGHNT, CDR2 FRNRAP. The CDR3 totals 16 residues. V gave up 1 base and J gave up 6 bases; unmatched junction bases: 6. The CDR3 loop is CASGLGLAGVFNEQFF. The CDR3 coding sequence is TGTGCTAGTGGTTTGGGCCTAGCGGGAGTCTTCAATGAGCAGTTCTTC. Using reference TRBV12-5 and TRBJ2-1 for the parts outside the CDR3, the full variable domain is DARVTQTPRHKVTEMGQEVTMRCQPILGHNTVFWYRQTMMQGLELLAYFRNRAPLDDSGMPKDRFSAEMPDATLATLKIQPSEPRDSAVYFCASGLGLAGVFNEQFFGPGTRLTVL.

Ten or more counts support this clonotype. The chain is built from TRBV30 and TRBJ1-1; 11 nucleotides agree with TRBD1. The ends lost 6 bases at V and 0 bases at J; junction bases unmatched: 12. Germline values: CDR1 GTSNPN, CDR2 SVGIG (reference sequence). The CDR3 sequence is 17 residues long. For the CDR3, the DNA is TGTGCCTGCTCCAGGTCGGGACAGGGGGACATGAACACTGAAGCTTTCTTT. Translated, it gives CACSRSGQGDMNTEAFF.

This clonotype was counted a single time. The chain is built from TRBV19 and TRBJ2-1; 8 bases agree with TRBD2. From germline, CDR1 is LNHDA and CDR2 SQIVND (reference sequence). Losses at the gene ends were 1 base for V and 12 bases for J; bases not matched to a gene: 5. This CDR3 is built from 13 residues. Written as DNA, the CDR3 is TGTGCCAGTAGTATAGCGGGAGGGCGTTGGCAGTTCTTC. This codes for CASSIAGGRWQFF.

The chain links TRBV6-5 to TRBJ2-7, with 7 bases aligning to TRBD1. CDR3 length equals 14 residues. Germline CDR1 and CDR2: MNHEY and SVGAGI. The junction had 7 bases not matched to a gene; V was cut back by 4 bases and J by 4 bases. For the CDR3, the DNA is TGTGCCAGCAGTTTACAGGGGAGTCTTTACGAGCAGTACTTC. This gives the protein CASSLQGSLYEQYF.

The chain has TRBV7-6 and TRBJ1-6; D remains ambiguous. There are 13 residues in the CDR3. V was shortened by 7 bases and J by 5 bases, with 9 bases between the two germline ends. Germline V CDR1 and CDR2: SGHVS, FNYEAQ. The CDR3 sequence: CASMGGNNSPLHF. In DNA form, the CDR3 reads TGTGCCAGCATGGGCGGAAATAATTCACCCCTCCACTTT.

This clonotype has a count of ten or more. This chain connects TRBV12-3 or TRBV12-4 to TRBJ1-1, with 7 bases lining up with TRBD1. The V segment lost 5 bases and the J segment 1 base; nucleotides outside the gene matches: 13. The CDR3 covers 17 residues. CDR3 loop: CASSPGTALRANTEAFF. The CDR3 bases are TGTGCCAGCAGTCCGGGGACAGCGCTTAGGGCGAACACTGAAGCTTTCTTT.

This chain connects TRBV6-1 to TRBJ2-3, with D possibly matching TRBD2 (5 bases). Per germline, CDR1 MNHNS and CDR2 SASEGT. The V end was cut by 5 bases, the J end by 6 bases, with 21 bases between. There are 16 residues in the CDR3. The CDR3 DNA reads TGTGCCAGCAGTCCCCGGGATCTCGCGGGTTTCGATACGCAGTATTTT. Translated: CASSPRDLAGFDTQYF.